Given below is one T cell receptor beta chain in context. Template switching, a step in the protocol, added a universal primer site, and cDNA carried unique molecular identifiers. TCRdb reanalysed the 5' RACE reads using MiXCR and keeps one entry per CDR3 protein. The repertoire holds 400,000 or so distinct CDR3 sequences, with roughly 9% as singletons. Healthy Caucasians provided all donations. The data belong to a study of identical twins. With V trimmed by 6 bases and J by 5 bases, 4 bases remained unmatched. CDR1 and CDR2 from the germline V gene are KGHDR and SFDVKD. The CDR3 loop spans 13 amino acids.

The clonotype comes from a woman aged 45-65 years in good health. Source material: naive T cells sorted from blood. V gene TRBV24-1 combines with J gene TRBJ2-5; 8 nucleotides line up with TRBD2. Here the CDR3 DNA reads TGTGCCACCAGTCCTAGCGGGTTGGAGACCCAGTACTTC. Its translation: CATSPSGLETQYF.